Below are 21 T cell receptor beta chains sequenced from a single sample in a study of blood T cell repertoires in COVID-19. Sequenced by immunoSEQ multiplex PCR; TCRdb stores in-frame clones only, minus some. Of approximately 24,000 clones detected, roughly 86% appear once; the ten largest clones hold approximately 5%. The sequencing input was peripheral blood. The receptors come from a man in his fifties or sixties with active COVID-19.

The rearrangement joins TRBV29-1 to TRBJ2-1; possible D gene TRBD1, 7 bases. The V end lost 6 bases, the J end lost 7 bases, and 16 bases lay between the germline ends. Germline V CDR1 and CDR2: SQVTM, ANQGSEA. The CDR3 extends over 13 amino acids. CDR3 loop: CSVSPTGRNEQFF. Here the CDR3 DNA reads TGCAGCGTCTCTCCGACAGGGAGGAATGAGCAGTTCTTC.

The CDR3 coding sequence is TGTGCCAGCAGATCCTCGGGGGTGGAGACCCAGTACTTC. As protein: CASRSSGVETQYF. This chain joins TRBV6-5 and TRBJ2-5; possibly TRBD2 for D (6 bases). With 6 bases removed from V and 5 bases from J, the gap between germline ends came to 13 bases. The germline gives CDR1 MNHEY, CDR2 SVGAGI. This CDR3 has 13 amino acids.

The CDR3 coding sequence is TGTGCCAGCAGTGAAGCGCGACAGGGCCGAAACACCATATATTTT. It is translated as CASSEARQGRNTIYF. This rearrangement joins TRBV6-1 to TRBJ1-3; 7 nucleotides line up with TRBD1. The ends lost 0 bases at V and 5 bases at J; junction bases unmatched: 4. CDR3 size: 15 residues. Germline loops: CDR1 MNHNS, CDR2 SASEGT.

This sequence joins TRBV2 and TRBJ1-1, with D perhaps TRBD1 (5 bases). The V and J ends lost 6 bases and 11 bases respectively, with 13 bases between them. The CDR3 covers 11 residues. CDR1 SNHLY and CDR2 FYNNEI come from the germline V gene. The chain's CDR3 is CASRTGLGAFF. CDR3 coding DNA: TGTGCCAGCAGGACGGGACTTGGGGCTTTCTTT.

The V and J genes are TRBV7-9 and TRBJ1-4; no definite D call. The V and J ends lost 2 bases and 7 bases respectively, with 14 bases between them. The CDR3 has 15 amino acids. The germline V gene has CDR1 SEHNR and CDR2 FQNEAQ (reference sequence). CDR3 amino acids: CASSLKVARGEKLFF. For the CDR3, the DNA is TGTGCCAGCAGCTTAAAAGTGGCGCGCGGTGAAAAACTGTTTTTT.

V is TRBV10-3 and J is TRBJ2-1, with TRBD2 identical over 7 bases. The germline V gene encodes CDR1 ENHRY and CDR2 SYGVKD. V lost 8 bases to trimming and J lost 9 bases; unmatched junction nucleotides: 7. CDR3 length equals 12 residues. CDR3 sequence (DNA): TGTGCCATCTTTCGGGGGGAAGGTGAGCAGTTCTTC. This gives the protein CAIFRGEGEQFF.

The chain combines TRBV7-3 with TRBJ2-1, with D perhaps matching TRBD2 (5 bases). Trimming cost V 3 bases and J 9 bases, with 9 bases left between them. CDR1 and CDR2 from the germline V gene are SGHTA and FQGTGA. This CDR3 has 12 residues. The CDR3 loop is CASSLGEAEQFF. DNA of the CDR3: TGTGCCAGCAGCTTGGGAGAGGCTGAGCAGTTCTTC.

The chain joins TRBV7-2 to TRBJ2-3, with TRBD2 identical over 10 bases. This CDR3 is 16 amino acids long. After removal of 4 bases from V and 4 bases from J, the junction contained 8 bases not matched to a gene. Germline V gives CDR1 SGHTA, CDR2 FQGNSA. This CDR3 reads CASSSTSGVGSDTQYF. The CDR3 DNA reads TGTGCCAGCAGCTCCACTAGCGGGGTGGGATCAGATACGCAGTATTTT.

The chain joins TRBV6-5 to TRBJ2-7; 8 nucleotides line up with TRBD2. Germline CDR1 reads MNHEY; CDR2 reads SVGAGI. Germline trimming cut 2 bases from V and 6 bases from J; bases unmatched to any gene: 9. This CDR3 is built from 15 residues. CDR3: CASSYDSSGLGEQYF. The DNA of the CDR3 is TGTGCCAGCAGTTACGATTCTAGCGGGTTGGGCGAGCAGTACTTC.

V and J are TRBV7-9 and TRBJ1-2; 8 bases are a match to TRBD1. The germline gives CDR1 SEHNR, CDR2 FQNEAQ (reference sequence). The junction had 13 bases not matched to a gene; V was cut back by 2 bases and J by 5 bases. The CDR3 consists of 17 residues. For the CDR3, the DNA is TGTGCCAGCAGCTTAAACGGACAGGGTTACGGCGGGTATGGCTACACCTTC. This encodes CASSLNGQGYGGYGYTF.

The table lists this clone with a few counts. The chain recombines TRBV29-1 with TRBJ1-1; possibly TRBD1 for D (5 bases). From germline, CDR1 is SQVTM and CDR2 ANQGSEA. V was trimmed by 4 bases and J by 1 base, leaving 16 bases between them. There are 15 residues in the CDR3. CDR3 loop: CSVVWPGIKNTEAFF. CDR3 in DNA: TGCAGCGTTGTTTGGCCAGGGATAAAGAACACTGAAGCTTTCTTT. Full variable domain (rest looked up from reference TRBV29-1 and TRBJ1-1): SAVISQKPSRDICQRGTSLTIQCQVDSQVTMMFWYRQQPGQSLTLIATANQGSEATYESGFVIDKFPISRPNLTFSTLTVSNMSPEDSSIYLCSVVWPGIKNTEAFFGQGTRLTVV.

This sequence joins TRBV5-1 and TRBJ2-3; 9 bases are shared with TRBD2. The germline V gene encodes CDR1 SGHRS and CDR2 YFSETQ. Trimming took 5 bases from V and 4 from J; bases not matched to a gene: 8. The CDR3 runs to 15 residues. The CDR3 sequence: CASSSGTSSADTQYF. CDR3 coding DNA: TGCGCCAGCAGTTCCGGGACTAGCAGTGCAGATACGCAGTATTTT.

This sequence joins TRBV7-9 and TRBJ1-4; 10 nucleotides match TRBD1. V gave up 4 bases and J gave up 8 bases; unmatched junction bases: 13. The CDR3 sequence is 17 residues long. CDR1 and CDR2 (germline): SEHNR, FQNEAQ (reference sequence). In DNA form, the CDR3 reads TGTGCCAGCAGCTCAACGAGGTCGGGGACAGGGGTCGAAAAACTGTTTTTT. Translating it yields CASSSTRSGTGVEKLFF.

Comments on this clone: At one boundary the junction diverges from the germline segment, which might be a read error. The J gene is TRBJ1-1, the V gene TRBV4-3; the D gene is possibly TRBD1 (5 bases). The CDR3 has 15 residues. Germline CDR1 and CDR2: LGHNA and YSLEER. CDR3 nucleotide sequence: TGCGCCAGCAGCCAAGATCTCGGGGGGAACTCTGAAGCTTTCTTT. Its protein is CASSQDLGGNSEAFF.

The chain joins TRBV2 to TRBJ1-4; 9 nucleotides line up with TRBD1. J was trimmed by 8 bases and V by 5 bases; bases with no gene match: 6. This CDR3 is built from 14 residues. The germline CDR1 and CDR2 sequences are SNHLY and FYNNEI. The CDR3 bases are TGTGCCAGCAGTCCGACAGGGGGGAGAGAAAAACTGTTTTTT. Translated: CASSPTGGREKLFF.

V usage is TRBV19 and J usage is TRBJ2-5; perhaps TRBD2 as D (5 bases). V shed 3 bases and J shed 4 bases, with 12 bases lying between them. CDR3 length: 14 residues. Germline CDR1 and CDR2: LNHDA and SQIVND (reference sequence). Here the CDR3 DNA reads TGTGCCAGTAGTATTTCGGGGTCTGGAGAGACCCAGTACTTC. Protein product: CASSISGSGETQYF.

The chain carries TRBV28 and TRBJ2-1; D gene uncertain. Germline CDR1 and CDR2: MDHEN and SYDVKM. The length of the CDR3 is 15 residues. V lost 3 bases and J lost 12, with 21 bases in between. The CDR3 DNA follows: TGTGCCAGCAGTTTTCGGTCGTCTATCCGTCTCGGGCAGTTCTTC. Its translation is CASSFRSSIRLGQFF.

This chain connects TRBV24-1 to TRBJ2-2; tentatively, D is TRBD1 (6 bases). There are 15 residues in the CDR3. V lost 2 bases and J 3 bases, leaving 9 bases between the germline ends. Per the germline V gene, CDR1 is KGHDR and CDR2 is SFDVKD. The CDR3 is CATSDSTGYTGELFF. The CDR3 DNA reads TGTGCCACCAGTGATTCAACAGGGTACACCGGGGAGCTGTTTTTT.

The rearrangement links TRBV18 to TRBJ2-5, with 9 bases lining up with TRBD2. CDR3 length equals 16 residues. V lost 10 bases and J lost 0; bases outside the gene matches: 12. Germline lookup yields CDR1 KGHSH and CDR2 LQKENI. The CDR3 loop is CATRRGLAGNQETQYF. CDR3 bases: TGTGCCACGCGCCGGGGGCTAGCGGGGAACCAAGAGACCCAGTACTTC.

The chain combines TRBV6-5 with TRBJ2-2; TRBD1 matches 12 bases. Per germline, CDR1 MNHEY and CDR2 SVGAGI. The CDR3 contains 16 residues. The J segment lost 7 bases and the V segment lost 4 bases, leaving 7 bases of the junction unmatched. This CDR3 is CASSSGTGGAGGELFF. In nucleotides, the CDR3 is TGTGCCAGCAGTTCCGGGACAGGGGGCGCCGGCGGGGAGCTGTTTTTT.

The rearrangement joins TRBV7-3 to TRBJ1-3; D possibly corresponds to TRBD1 (5 bases). This CDR3 has 15 amino acids. Germline V gene sequence: CDR1 SGHTA, CDR2 FQGTGA. Trimming stripped 2 bases from V and 0 bases from J, with 8 bases between. The CDR3 here is CASSLGGTSGNTIYF. The CDR3 DNA is TGTGCCAGCAGCTTAGGGGGGACCTCTGGAAACACCATATATTTT.